A selection of T cell receptor beta chains follows, all from one sample in a study of early T cells in non-severe SARS-CoV-2 infection. Each CDR3 protein gets one entry after TCRdb re-called the 5' RACE reads with MiXCR. Of roughly 61,000 distinct CDR3 sequences detected, approximately 13% appear once; the ten largest clones hold 7.5% to 10%. This specimen consisted of whole blood, obtained at baseline. Receptors were obtained from an adult who was a healthcare worker with PCR-confirmed SARS-CoV-2 infection or an uninfected control (not recorded which). The CDR3 runs from the conserved cysteine through the conserved F or W. The order of the fields is CDR3 length, J gene, V gene, CDR3 protein.

CDR3 length: 13
J gene: TRBJ1-2
V gene: TRBV20-1
CDR3 protein: CSARGQGEYGYTF

CDR3 length: 13
J gene: TRBJ2-2
V gene: TRBV24-1
CDR3 protein: CATAPGGTGELFF

CDR3 length: 15
J gene: TRBJ1-2
V gene: TRBV7-9
CDR3 protein: CASSSRPGTPIGYTF

CDR3 length: 14
J gene: TRBJ2-6
V gene: TRBV11-2
CDR3 protein: CASSLTSGANVLTF

CDR3 length: 13
J gene: TRBJ2-7
V gene: TRBV5-5
CDR3 protein: CASSTGTSYEQYF

CDR3 length: 13
J gene: TRBJ1-1
V gene: TRBV7-2
CDR3 protein: CASSLRTGTEAFF

CDR3 length: 13
J gene: TRBJ1-2
V gene: TRBV19
CDR3 protein: CASTPTGKDGYTF

CDR3 length: 15
J gene: TRBJ2-1
V gene: TRBV2
CDR3 protein: CASKDRDQSYNEQFF

CDR3 length: 12
J gene: TRBJ1-2
V gene: TRBV29-1
CDR3 protein: CSGRTGGRGYTF

CDR3 length: 16
J gene: TRBJ2-1
V gene: TRBV7-6
CDR3 protein: CASSTGTSGGQNEQFF

CDR3 length: 13
J gene: TRBJ1-3
V gene: TRBV7-3
CDR3 protein: CASSSDRGNTIYF

CDR3 length: 15
J gene: TRBJ2-7
V gene: TRBV6-6
CDR3 protein: CASSYSVRVGDEQYF

CDR3 length: 16
J gene: TRBJ2-1
V gene: TRBV11-1
CDR3 protein: CASSLDKRDRGNEQFF